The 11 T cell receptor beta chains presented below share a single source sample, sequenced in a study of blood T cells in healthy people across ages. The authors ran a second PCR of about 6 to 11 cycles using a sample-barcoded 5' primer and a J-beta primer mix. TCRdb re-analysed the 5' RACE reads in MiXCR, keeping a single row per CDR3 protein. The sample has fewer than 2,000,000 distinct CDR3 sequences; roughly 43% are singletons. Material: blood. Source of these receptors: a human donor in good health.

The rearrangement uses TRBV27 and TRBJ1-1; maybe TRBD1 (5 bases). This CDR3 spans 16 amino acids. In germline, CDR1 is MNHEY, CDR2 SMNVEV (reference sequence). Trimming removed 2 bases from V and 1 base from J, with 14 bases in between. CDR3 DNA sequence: TGTGCCAGCAGTTTACTCAGGGTTAGGGGGAACACTGAAGCTTTCTTT. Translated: CASSLLRVRGNTEAFF.

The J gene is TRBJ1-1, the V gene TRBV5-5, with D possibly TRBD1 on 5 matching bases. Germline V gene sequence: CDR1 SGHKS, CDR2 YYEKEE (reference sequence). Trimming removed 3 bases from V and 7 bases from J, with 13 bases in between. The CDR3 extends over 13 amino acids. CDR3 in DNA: TGTGCCAGCAGCTCACAGGAAGCCCTTGAAGCTTTCTTT. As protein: CASSSQEALEAFF.

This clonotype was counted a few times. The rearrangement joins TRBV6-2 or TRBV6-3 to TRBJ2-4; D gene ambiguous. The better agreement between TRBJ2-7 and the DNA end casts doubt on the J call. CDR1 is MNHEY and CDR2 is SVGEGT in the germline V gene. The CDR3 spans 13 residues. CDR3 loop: CASSYGIRDEQYF. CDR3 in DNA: TGTGCCAGCAGTTACGGTATACGGGACGAGCAGTACTTC.

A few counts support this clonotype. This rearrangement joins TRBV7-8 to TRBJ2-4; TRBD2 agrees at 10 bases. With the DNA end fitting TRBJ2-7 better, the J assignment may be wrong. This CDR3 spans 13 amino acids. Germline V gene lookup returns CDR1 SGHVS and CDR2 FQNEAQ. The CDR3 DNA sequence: TGTGCCAGCGTCGCTAGCGGGGGTTACGAGCAGTACTTC. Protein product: CASVASGGYEQYF.

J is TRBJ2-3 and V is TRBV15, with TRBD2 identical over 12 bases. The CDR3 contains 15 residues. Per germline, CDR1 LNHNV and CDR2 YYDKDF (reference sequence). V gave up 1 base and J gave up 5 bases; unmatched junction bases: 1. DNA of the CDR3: TGTGCCACCAGCAGAGCTAGCGGGGGGGGAGATACGCAGTATTTT. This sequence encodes CATSRASGGGDTQYF.

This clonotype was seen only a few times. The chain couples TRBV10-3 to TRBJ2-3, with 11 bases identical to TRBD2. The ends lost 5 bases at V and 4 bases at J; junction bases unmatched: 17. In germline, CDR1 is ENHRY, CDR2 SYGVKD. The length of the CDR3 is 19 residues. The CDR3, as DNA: TGTGCCATCAGTCCTCCCCCTTTAGCGGGGGGGAATAACGCAGATACGCAGTATTTT. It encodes CAISPPPLAGGNNADTQYF.

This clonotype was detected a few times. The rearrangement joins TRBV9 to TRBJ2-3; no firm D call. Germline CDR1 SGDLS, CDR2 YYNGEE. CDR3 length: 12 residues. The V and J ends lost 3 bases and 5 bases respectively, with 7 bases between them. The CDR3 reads CASSDGVDTQYF. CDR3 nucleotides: TGTGCCAGCAGCGACGGCGTAGATACGCAGTATTTT.

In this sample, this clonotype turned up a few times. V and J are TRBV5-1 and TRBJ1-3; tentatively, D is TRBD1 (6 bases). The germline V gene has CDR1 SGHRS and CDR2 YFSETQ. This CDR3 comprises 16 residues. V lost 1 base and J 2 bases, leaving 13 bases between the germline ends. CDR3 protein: CASSLTGFQTGNTIYF. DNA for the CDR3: TGCGCCAGCAGCTTGACAGGGTTTCAGACTGGAAACACCATATATTTT.

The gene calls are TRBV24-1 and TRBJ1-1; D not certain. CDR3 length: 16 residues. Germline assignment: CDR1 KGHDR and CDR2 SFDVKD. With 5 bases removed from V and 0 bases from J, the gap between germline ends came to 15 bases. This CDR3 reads CATSAPGGGVNTEAFF. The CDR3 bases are TGTGCCACCAGTGCCCCCGGTGGCGGGGTGAACACTGAAGCTTTCTTT.

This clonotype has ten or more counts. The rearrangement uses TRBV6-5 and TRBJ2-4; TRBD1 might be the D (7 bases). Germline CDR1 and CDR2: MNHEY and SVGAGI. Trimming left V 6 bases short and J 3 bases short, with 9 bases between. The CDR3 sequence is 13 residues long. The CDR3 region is CASSQGGKNIQYF. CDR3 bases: TGTGCCAGCAGCCAGGGGGGCAAAAACATTCAGTACTTC.

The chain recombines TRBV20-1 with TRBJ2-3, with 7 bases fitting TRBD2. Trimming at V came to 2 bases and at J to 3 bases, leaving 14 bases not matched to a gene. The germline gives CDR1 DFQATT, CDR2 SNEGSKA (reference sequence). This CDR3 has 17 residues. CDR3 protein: CSARQPSASGGTDTQYF. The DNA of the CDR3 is TGCAGTGCTAGACAACCCTCGGCTAGCGGCGGTACAGATACGCAGTATTTT.